This entry concerns a single T cell receptor beta chain. Sequenced by immunoSEQ multiplex PCR; TCRdb stores in-frame clones only, minus some. The data show roughly 90,000 clones, with around 87% seen just once and 4.5% to 5.5% held by the top ten. The data derive from a study of blood T cell repertoires in COVID-19. In the study overall: Samples representing acute and convalescent COVID-19 were sourced from the United States, Italy and Spain.

Trimming stripped 0 bases from V and 5 bases from J, with 13 bases between. Germline V gives CDR1 SGHTA, CDR2 FQGNSA. The CDR3 consists of 15 residues. This clonotype was sampled from a man between 35 and 55 years old with acute or convalescent COVID-19. The sample was peripheral blood. The genes are TRBV7-2 and TRBJ1-1; D call uncertain. CDR3 residues: CASSLAIWGGTEAFF. DNA for the CDR3: TGTGCCAGCAGCTTAGCAATATGGGGAGGGACTGAAGCTTTCTTT.